This TCR beta chain was documented in a study of CD8+ T cells in alopecia areata. Investigators isolated RNA and reverse transcribed it into cDNA to act as the sequencing template. Data came from immunoSEQ multiplex PCR; TCRdb stores just in-frame clones and leaves some out. Among more than 110,000 clones listed, about 60% were seen once. T lymphocytes (CD4+ and CD8+) were sorted from PBMCs. Material: CD4+ T cells sorted from blood, obtained at week 0. This clonotype was sampled from a human donor with alopecia areata.

CDR3 protein: CASSLLGSEQYF. DNA for the CDR3: TGTGCCAGCAGCTTATTAGGTAGCGAGCAGTACTTC. The gene calls are TRBV7-8 and TRBJ2-7; D is undetermined. V was trimmed by 2 bases and J by 6 bases, leaving 8 bases between them. There are 12 residues in the CDR3. CDR1 is SGHVS, CDR2 FQNEAQ, per germline.